The clone carrying this T cell receptor (beta chain) was recorded at least ten times. Arm-PCR with iRepertoire HTBI primers amplified the CDR3 regions for these TCR beta libraries. TCRdb called the multiplex PCR reads again in MiXCR, with one record for every CDR3 protein. The sample comprises about 430,000 distinct CDR3 sequences, approximately 22% of which are singletons, and about 13% rests with the top ten. CDR1 and CDR2 from the germline V gene are DFQATT and SNEGSKA (reference sequence). There are 14 residues in the CDR3. The V end lost 2 bases, the J end lost 5 bases, and 15 bases lay between the germline ends. Time point here: persistent/refractory GD, antithyroid drugs over 5 years with positive TRAb. PBMC RNA was the source of the TCR library. This sample is part of a study of regulatory T cells in long-lasting Graves disease.

The receptor's source is a female donor with Graves disease. Sequencing was performed on peripheral blood mononuclear cells (PBMCs), taken when the disease was refractory, from a patient treated with antithyroid drugs. This sequence joins TRBV20-1 and TRBJ2-5; perhaps TRBD2 as D (5 bases). The CDR3 reads CSARSVTGGETQYF. The CDR3 region has the DNA TGCAGTGCTAGATCGGTGACCGGCGGGGAGACCCAGTACTTC.